The 24 T cell receptor beta chains below come from one sample, sequenced in a study of breast tumors, draining lymph nodes, adjacent tissues. TCRdb re-analysed the multiplex PCR reads in MiXCR, keeping a single row per CDR3 protein. Here the sample spans about 180,000 distinct CDR3 sequences, roughly a third being singletons. Samples came from axillary lymph nodes draining the breast cancer. Specimen: axillary lymph node tissue. These receptors were taken from a female donor with breast cancer. Some clones in this sample may be carry-over from other donors' samples.

On this clonotype itself: One base away lies a much larger clone, so this may be a sequencing read error. As the CDR3 is not closed by the conserved phenylalanine or tryptophan, this likely results from a read error. The chain has TRBV13 and TRBJ2-3, with a tentative D call TRBD2 (5 bases). This CDR3 spans 15 amino acids. The ends were cut back, 5 bases at V and 1 base at J, with 13 bases in the middle. From germline, CDR1 is PRHDT and CDR2 FYEKMQ (reference sequence). The CDR3 coding sequence is TGTGCCAGCAGCCCCCTGGGGAGTGGCACAGATACGCAGTATCTT. Amino acid sequence: CASSPLGSGTDTQYL.

There are a few counts of this clonotype. A much larger clone differs from this one at a single base, so this may be a read error. This sequence joins TRBV5-1 and TRBJ2-2, with 7 bases that match TRBD2. The germline V gene has CDR1 SGHRS and CDR2 YFSETQ. The length of the CDR3 is 13 residues. CDR3 in amino acids: CASSLRGGGDLFF. CDR3 coding DNA: TGCGCCAGCAGCTTGAGAGGTGGGGGGGACCTGTTTTTT.

This clonotype appeared many times. The CDR3 sequence is CASSVGTVYNEQFF. The CDR3, as DNA: TGTGCCAGTAGTGTCGGGACGGTGTACAATGAGCAGTTCTTC. The genes are TRBV19 and TRBJ2-1; tentatively, D is TRBD1 or TRBD2 (5 bases each). Germline CDR1 is LNHDA and CDR2 is SQIVND (reference sequence). The CDR3 length is 14 residues. V was pared by 5 bases and J by 4 bases, with 12 bases between. The full variable domain, in which reference TRBV19 and TRBJ2-1 provide the parts outside the CDR3, is DGGITQSPKYLFRKEGQNVTLSCEQNLNHDAMYWYRQDPGQGLRLIYYSQIVNDFQKGDIAEGYSVSREKKESFPLTVTSAQKNPTAFYLCASSVGTVYNEQFFGPGTRLTVL.

The table lists this clonotype with a few counts. The genes are TRBV4-1 and TRBJ1-3; 8 bases match TRBD1. This CDR3 is built from 18 residues. V dropped 0 bases and J dropped 3; count of bases not matched to a gene: 10. Germline V CDR1 and CDR2: MGHRA, YSYEKL. This CDR3 reads CASSQEGRQGAGGNTIYF. In DNA, the CDR3 is TGCGCCAGCAGCCAAGAAGGAAGGCAGGGGGCTGGTGGAAACACCATATATTTT.

This clonotype was counted at least ten times. The J gene is TRBJ2-1, the V gene TRBV2, with D hard to call. Germline V gives CDR1 SNHLY, CDR2 FYNNEI. The CDR3 is 13 residues long. V was clipped by 2 bases and J by 9 bases, with 11 bases between them. The CDR3 loop reads CASSEFSGFEQFF. The CDR3 DNA reads TGTGCCAGCAGTGAATTCTCCGGATTTGAGCAGTTCTTC. Using reference TRBV2 and TRBJ2-1 for the parts outside the CDR3, the full variable domain is EPEVTQTPSHQVTQMGQEVILRCVPISNHLYFYWYRQILGQKVEFLVSFYNNEISEKSEIFDDQFSVERPDGSNFTLKIRSTKLEDSAMYFCASSEFSGFEQFFGPGTRLTVL.

This clonotype was detected ten times or more. This chain connects TRBV10-2 to TRBJ2-7; D is unclear. Germline assignment: CDR1 WSHSY and CDR2 SAAADI. The germline V and J ends were trimmed by 2 bases and 4 bases, with 3 bases remaining between them. The CDR3 extends over 11 amino acids. The chain's CDR3 is CASSEGYEQYF. CDR3 nucleotide sequence: TGCGCCAGCAGTGAGGGATACGAGCAGTACTTC.

This clonotype was counted only a few times. The junction does not match germline at one end; this may be a read error. This chain joins TRBV20-1 and TRBJ2-1; D gene unclear. The CDR3 is made up of 12 amino acids. The germline CDR1 and CDR2 sequences are DFQATT and SNEGSKA (reference sequence). The CDR3 region is CSAKTQSNEPFF. CDR3 nucleotide sequence: TGCAGTGCTAAGACACAGAGCAATGAGCCGTTCTTC.

A word on this clonotype: It may be a read error: a sequence one base away is much more abundant. The chain uses TRBV5-8 and TRBJ2-1, with D maybe TRBD1 (6 bases). CDR1 and CDR2 from the germline V gene are SGHTS and YDEGEE. This CDR3 has 15 residues. V lost 0 bases, J lost 0 bases, and 7 bases lay in between. The CDR3 region has the DNA TGTGCCAGCAGCTTGGGGGACACCTCCTACAATGAGCAGTTCTTC. It is translated as CASSLGDTSYNEQFF.

This clonotype was seen repeatedly, ten times or more. The chain links TRBV10-3 to TRBJ2-2, with 7 bases that match TRBD1. After removal of 10 bases from V and 0 bases from J, the junction contained 2 bases not matched to a gene. The CDR3 covers 13 residues. CDR1 and CDR2 from the germline V gene are ENHRY and SYGVKD. As DNA, the CDR3 is TGTGCCACGGGACAGACGAACACCGGGGAGCTGTTTTTT. It yields the protein CATGQTNTGELFF.

This clonotype occurred many times. This chain uses TRBV7-3 with TRBJ1-2, with a tentative D call TRBD1 (5 bases). Per the germline V gene, CDR1 is SGHTA and CDR2 is FQGTGA. CDR3 length: 14 amino acids. V shed 2 bases and J shed 2 bases, with 9 bases lying between them. Here the CDR3 DNA reads TGTGCCAGCAGCTTAGGTCCAGGGAACTATGGCTACACCTTC. Amino acids: CASSLGPGNYGYTF.

This clonotype showed up many times. In nucleotides, the CDR3 is TGTGCCAGTAGTCTCGGGGGGTACACAGATACGCAGTATTTT. Translating it yields CASSLGGYTDTQYF. The rearrangement links TRBV19 to TRBJ2-3; TRBD2 matches at 7 bases. The germline CDR1 and CDR2 sequences are LNHDA and SQIVND (reference sequence). The CDR3 length is 14 residues. Germline trimming cut 5 bases from V and 2 bases from J; bases unmatched to any gene: 4.

This clonotype was counted many times. The rearrangement joins TRBV5-1 to TRBJ2-7; TRBD2 matches 7 bases. This CDR3 is 15 amino acids long. CDR1 and CDR2 from the germline V gene are SGHRS and YFSETQ. Losses at the gene ends were 7 bases for V and 4 bases for J; bases not matched to a gene: 14. The CDR3 loop reads CASRSAAGDFYEQYF. The CDR3 nucleotides are TGCGCCAGCCGATCCGCGGCGGGGGACTTTTACGAGCAGTACTTC.

As to this clonotype: Because the CDR3 is missing its conserved closing phenylalanine or tryptophan, this is likely a read error. It is unclear where the CDR3 begins or ends on the DNA, so no DNA is shown, and the CDR3 is as TCRdb lists it. The V and J genes are TRBV7-3 and TRBJ2-2; no DNA check was done on the table's D call, TRBD1. The CDR3 length is 10 residues, termini included. In germline, CDR1 is SGHTA, CDR2 FQGTGA. The CDR3 here is CASSSPSGAV.

Ten or more counts support this clonotype. The chain uses TRBV15 and TRBJ2-1, with 11 bases fitting TRBD2. After removal of 6 bases from V and 10 bases from J, the junction contained 8 bases not matched to a gene. The CDR3 covers 14 residues. Per the germline V gene, CDR1 is LNHNV and CDR2 is YYDKDF (reference sequence). The DNA for the CDR3 is TGTGCCACCAGTTTTAGCGGGAGGGCCCTCGAGCAGTTCTTC. It yields the protein CATSFSGRALEQFF.

The table lists this clonotype with many counts. J is TRBJ1-5 and V is TRBV19; 7 nucleotides align to TRBD1. Germline CDR1 reads LNHDA; CDR2 reads SQIVND (reference sequence). V lost 5 bases to trimming and J lost 6 bases; unmatched junction nucleotides: 10. The CDR3 is 15 amino acids. CDR3 region: CASSERTGPPQPQHF. The CDR3 nucleotides read TGTGCCAGTAGTGAAAGGACAGGCCCTCCTCAGCCCCAGCATTTT.

This clonotype was seen ten or more times. This chain uses TRBV30 with TRBJ1-2; perhaps TRBD1 as D (5 bases). Germline V gene lookup returns CDR1 GTSNPN and CDR2 SVGIG (reference sequence). V lost 8 bases and J 6 bases, leaving 19 bases between the germline ends. This CDR3 is built from 13 residues. The CDR3 sequence: CAGLGTYQNGYTF. Written as DNA, the CDR3 is TGTGCCGGATTGGGGACTTACCAAAATGGCTACACCTTC.

There are many counts of this clonotype. The chain links TRBV2 to TRBJ2-5; 7 positions agree with TRBD1. Germline V gene sequence: CDR1 SNHLY, CDR2 FYNNEI. This CDR3 is 13 amino acids long. The trim removed 4 bases at V and 5 bases at J, leaving 4 bases unmatched. The DNA of the CDR3 is TGTGCCAGCAGTGTAAGGGGGCGGGAGACCCAGTACTTC. Its protein product is CASSVRGRETQYF.

A note on this clonotype: A read error may be the cause here, since a much bigger clone is one base away. V gene TRBV20-1 combines with J gene TRBJ1-2; D possibly corresponds to TRBD1 (5 bases). Germline V CDR1 and CDR2: DFQATT, SNEGSKA (reference sequence). The CDR3 is made up of 13 amino acids. Trimming pared 6 bases from V and 2 bases from J, leaving 13 bases between. CDR3 loop: CSAMTADNYGYTF. In DNA form, the CDR3 reads TGCAGTGCAATGACAGCGGACAACTATGGCTACACCTTC.

This rearrangement joins TRBV12-3 or TRBV12-4 to TRBJ2-3, with D perhaps assigned TRBD1 or TRBD2 (6 bases each). The germline V and J ends were trimmed by 4 bases and 6 bases, with 14 bases remaining between them. The length of the CDR3 is 14 residues. CDR3 protein: CASSYSLGGDTQYF. CDR3 DNA: TGTGCCAGCAGTTACTCTCTAGGGGGGGATACGCAGTATTTT.

Here the CDR3 DNA reads TGTGCCAGCAGTTCCGGGACAGCGGGAAGCGGAGGACAAGAGACCCAGCATTTT. It yields the protein CASSSGTAGSGGQETQHF. The chain carries TRBV12-3 or TRBV12-4 and TRBJ1-5; 7 positions match TRBD1. The CDR3 runs 18 residues. Trimming took 4 bases from V and 11 from J; bases not matched to a gene: 23.

The chain uses TRBV18 and TRBJ2-7; TRBD1 agrees at 11 bases. CDR1 and CDR2 from the germline V gene are KGHSH and LQKENI. This CDR3 has 16 amino acids. V shed 3 bases and J 5 bases; nucleotides not matched to a gene: 9. In nucleotides, the CDR3 is TGTGCCAGCTCACCTATTAGGACAGGGGGCTTCCACGAGCAGTACTTC. Translation gives CASSPIRTGGFHEQYF. Full variable domain (rest looked up from reference TRBV18 and TRBJ2-7): NAGVMQNPRHLVRRRGQEARLRCSPMKGHSHVYWYRQLPEEGLKFMVYLQKENIIDESGMPKERFSAEFPKEGPSILRIQQVVRGDSAAYFCASSPIRTGGFHEQYFGPGTRLTVT.

This clonotype has ten or more counts. This chain connects TRBV11-2 to TRBJ2-5; 9 nucleotides align to TRBD2. This CDR3 spans 17 amino acids. Trimming removed 5 bases from V and 5 bases from J; junction bases left unmatched: 15. Per germline, CDR1 SGHAT and CDR2 FQNNGV. The CDR3 region is CASSPDLAGSVRETQYF. In nucleotides, the CDR3 is TGTGCCAGCAGCCCAGATCTAGCGGGGAGTGTCAGGGAGACCCAGTACTTC.

This clonotype was found many times. The chain is built from TRBV7-8 and TRBJ2-7, with D possibly being TRBD2 (6 bases). The CDR3 has 15 amino acids. Germline values: CDR1 SGHVS, CDR2 FQNEAQ. V was pared by 1 base and J by 4 bases, with 14 bases between. The CDR3 is CASSLVGGIVYEQYF. For the CDR3, the DNA is TGTGCCAGCAGCTTAGTGGGCGGGATAGTGTACGAGCAGTACTTC.

This clonotype has at least ten counts. The chain couples TRBV5-1 to TRBJ2-1; D is unresolved. Trimming removed 2 bases at V and 5 bases at J, with 8 bases between. The V gene's germline CDR1 is SGHRS and CDR2 YFSETQ. The CDR3 has 13 amino acids. This CDR3 is CASSLSANNEQFF. The CDR3 DNA follows: TGCGCCAGCAGCTTATCAGCAAACAATGAGCAGTTCTTC.